A selection of T cell receptor beta chains follows, all from one sample in a study of T-cell memory formation after mild COVID-19. TCRdb re-analysed the 5' RACE reads in MiXCR, keeping a single row per CDR3 protein. The profile covers about 180,000 distinct CDR3 sequences, with 16% appearing a single time and roughly 2.1% taken by the ten largest. The sample taken for sequencing was PBMCs or a T cell subset sorted from them (not recorded which). Receptors were obtained from an adult woman who had mild COVID-19 (a few samples of this study predate the infection). Cell type and time point are not known. Each CDR3 is given without its conserved first and last residue.

TRBV29-1	TRBJ2-5	SVSRGADKETQY
TRBV4-1	TRBJ2-7	ASSPILPRAIFYEQY
TRBV7-2	TRBJ2-1	ASSSVGGRANNEQF
TRBV5-4	TRBJ2-1	ASSSYLRVNEQF
TRBV10-3	TRBJ1-1	AISEGQLHTEAF
TRBV7-2	TRBJ2-5	ASSLDRLETQY
TRBV20-1	TRBJ1-1	SATGQGGLNTEAF
TRBV7-8	TRBJ1-1	ASSAEQMMNTEAF
TRBV10-3	TRBJ2-3	AIKVGGPDTQY
TRBV5-1	TRBJ1-2	ASSLASGADNYGYT
TRBV19	TRBJ2-1	ASSVGLATSYNEQF
TRBV7-9	TRBJ1-2	ASSLGTVAGYT
TRBV12-3/TRBV12-4	TRBJ1-5	ASSFLAGPQH
TRBV5-6	TRBJ2-5	ASRTLGETQY
TRBV7-8	TRBJ2-7	ASSLVRWRGLTSGRGDREQY
TRBV20-1	TRBJ2-4	SARVLWGAEIQY
TRBV7-2	TRBJ1-1	ASSPYSRTEAF
TRBV5-4	TRBJ2-7	ASSPPGQGIDEQY
TRBV23-1	TRBJ2-7	ASSHPGGLAFSCEQY
TRBV18	TRBJ1-2	ASSPEGGYGYT
TRBV7-8	TRBJ1-5	ASSSGTGGGQPQH
TRBV18	TRBJ1-2	ASSPPVGTGIDGYT
TRBV24-1	TRBJ2-5	ATSDPLDETQY
TRBV18	TRBJ1-4	ASSPPPWGEKLF
TRBV25-1	TRBJ1-2	ASSDPGHNYGYT